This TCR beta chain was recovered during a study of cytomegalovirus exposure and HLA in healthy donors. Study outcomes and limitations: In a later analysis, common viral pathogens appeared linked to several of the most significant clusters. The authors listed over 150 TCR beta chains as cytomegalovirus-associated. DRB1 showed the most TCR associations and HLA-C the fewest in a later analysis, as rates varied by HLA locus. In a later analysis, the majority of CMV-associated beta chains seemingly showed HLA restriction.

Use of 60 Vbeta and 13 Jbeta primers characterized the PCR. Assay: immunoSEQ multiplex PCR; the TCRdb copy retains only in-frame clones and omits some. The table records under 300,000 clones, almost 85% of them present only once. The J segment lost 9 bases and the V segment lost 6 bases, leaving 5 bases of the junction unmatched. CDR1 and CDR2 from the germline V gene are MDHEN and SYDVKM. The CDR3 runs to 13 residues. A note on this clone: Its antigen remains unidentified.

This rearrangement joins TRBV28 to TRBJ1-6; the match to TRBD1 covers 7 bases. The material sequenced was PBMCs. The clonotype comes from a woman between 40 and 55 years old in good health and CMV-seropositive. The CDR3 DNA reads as TGTGCCAGCAGAGCACAGGGGAGTTCACCCCTCCACTTT. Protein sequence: CASRAQGSSPLHF.